The 25 T cell receptor beta chains below were found in one sample sequenced in a study of T cell responses to AZD1222 COVID-19 vaccine. Only in-frame clones appear in the TCRdb table, and some are missing; sequencing was by immunoSEQ multiplex PCR. The sample holds tens of thousands of clones, approximately 89% seen once. The starting material was peripheral blood, obtained 28 days after the second AZD1222 dose. The receptors were gathered from an adult who received the AZD1222 COVID-19 vaccine.

This sequence joins TRBV11-3 and TRBJ2-7; D unresolved. This CDR3 contains 15 residues. Germline V gene data show CDR1 as SGHNT and CDR2 as YENEEA. V was clipped by 0 bases and J by 3 bases, with 12 bases between them. The DNA for the CDR3 is TGTGCCAGCAGCTTAGATGCCCCGGCGGACTACGAGCAGTACTTC. Its protein is CASSLDAPADYEQYF.

This clone showed up just once. V usage is TRBV14 and J usage is TRBJ2-1; D not certain. The germline CDR1 and CDR2 sequences are SGHDN and FVKESK. The CDR3 runs to 16 residues. V was trimmed by 5 bases and J by 0 bases, leaving 14 bases between them. Here the CDR3 reads CASSSLEGPSYNEQFF. The CDR3 DNA reads as TGTGCCAGCAGCTCACTCGAAGGTCCCTCCTACAATGAGCAGTTCTTC.

The CDR3 loop is CASSEGTGSNYGYTF. CDR3 in DNA: TGTGCCAGCAGTGAGGGGACAGGGTCTAACTATGGCTACACCTTC. The rearrangement uses TRBV6-6 and TRBJ1-2; 9 nucleotides match TRBD1. The J segment lost 0 bases and the V segment lost 5 bases, leaving 4 bases of the junction unmatched. This CDR3 is 15 amino acids long. In germline, CDR1 is MNHNY, CDR2 SVGAGI (reference sequence).

The CDR3 reads CATGTSGDYNEQFF. As DNA, the CDR3 is TGTGCCACCGGGACTAGCGGAGATTACAATGAGCAGTTCTTC. The chain couples TRBV28 to TRBJ2-1; 11 bases are shared with TRBD2. The V gene's germline CDR1 is MDHEN and CDR2 SYDVKM. V was clipped by 10 bases and J by 4 bases; unmatched bases: 6. The CDR3 sequence is 14 residues long.

This chain joins TRBV19 and TRBJ2-3; 12 nucleotides agree with TRBD2. V trimming: 1 base; J trimming: 7 bases; junction bases outside the gene matches: 6. Germline CDR1 is LNHDA and CDR2 is SQIVND (reference sequence). The CDR3 consists of 16 residues. The DNA of the CDR3 is TGTGCCAGTAGTATAGCTCCTAGCGGGAGGGCAAATACGCAGTATTTT. Encoded protein: CASSIAPSGRANTQYF.

This clone was detected once. The rearrangement links TRBV5-1 to TRBJ1-4; D might be TRBD1 (6 bases). Deletions cut 5 bases from V and 4 bases from J, with 15 bases between. The CDR3 length is 15 residues. Germline V gives CDR1 SGHRS, CDR2 YFSETQ. The CDR3 sequence is CASRDIGQLNEKLFF. The CDR3 DNA is TGCGCCAGCAGGGACATTGGACAGCTTAATGAAAAACTGTTTTTT. The entire variable domain, with the rest obtained from reference TRBV5-1 and TRBJ1-4, is as follows: KAGVTQTPRYLIKTRGQQVTLSCSPISGHRSVSWYQQTPGQGLQFLFEYFSETQRNKGNFPGRFSGRQFSNSRSEMNVSTLELGDSALYLCASRDIGQLNEKLFFGSGTQLSVL.

Comment on this clone: Mismatch with germline at one junction end may stem from a read error. This chain uses TRBV7-9 with TRBJ2-5; a possible D gene is TRBD1 (6 bases). This CDR3 has 16 residues. CDR1 is SEHNR and CDR2 is FQNEAQ in the germline V gene (reference sequence). CDR3 sequence (DNA): TGTGCCGGCAGCTTAGCTAGACAGGAGATCCAAGAGACCCAGTACTTC. Residues: CAGSLARQEIQETQYF.

The CDR3 bases are TGTGCCAGCAGTTATTTCGACCGCTCCTACAATGAGCAGTTCTTC. Its protein product is CASSYFDRSYNEQFF. The chain couples TRBV6-6 to TRBJ2-1, with D uncertain. V gave up 3 bases and J gave up 0 bases, with 9 bases separating them. Germline assignment: CDR1 MNHNY and CDR2 SVGAGI (reference sequence). This CDR3 contains 15 residues.

The chain is built from TRBV4-1 and TRBJ2-3; no clear D. CDR3 length: 15 amino acids. Germline V gene data show CDR1 as MGHRA and CDR2 as YSYEKL. The V and J ends lost 1 base and 1 base respectively, with 9 bases between them. CDR3 region: CASSQVPRGTDTQYF. Written as DNA, the CDR3 is TGCGCCAGCAGCCAAGTCCCAAGAGGCACAGATACGCAGTATTTT.

The chain carries TRBV2 and TRBJ2-7; 13 positions agree with TRBD2. There are 17 residues in the CDR3. V was clipped by 5 bases and J by 6 bases; unmatched bases: 13. The germline V gene encodes CDR1 SNHLY and CDR2 FYNNEI. The CDR3 DNA sequence: TGTGCCAGCAGTTACGGGACTAGCGGGACAGGGCGGGGCGAGCAGTACTTC. This gives the protein CASSYGTSGTGRGEQYF.

The gene calls are TRBV19 and TRBJ2-3; no reliable D call. This CDR3 is 14 amino acids long. Germline lookup yields CDR1 LNHDA and CDR2 SQIVND (reference sequence). Trimming took off 5 bases at V and 4 bases at J, with 13 bases between the two ends. This chain's CDR3 is CASSLGGMADTQYF. CDR3 nucleotides: TGTGCCAGTAGTCTGGGCGGCATGGCAGATACGCAGTATTTT.

The chain combines TRBV28 with TRBJ1-2; D is unresolved. This CDR3 comprises 14 residues. The germline V and J ends were trimmed by 5 bases and 4 bases, with 14 bases remaining between them. Germline V gene lookup returns CDR1 MDHEN and CDR2 SYDVKM. The CDR3 coding sequence is TGTGCCAGCAGTCTCCCGGATAGTGGCTATGGCTACACCTTC. This codes for CASSLPDSGYGYTF.

The chain has TRBV9 and TRBJ2-1; 12 bases are a match to TRBD2. V shed 6 bases, J shed 9 bases, and the junction held 7 bases outside the gene matches. CDR1 SGDLS and CDR2 YYNGEE come from the germline V gene. CDR3 length: 14 amino acids. The CDR3 is CASTASGRASEQFF. DNA of the CDR3: TGTGCCAGCACGGCTAGCGGGAGGGCCAGTGAGCAGTTCTTC.

The V call is TRBV28, the J call TRBJ1-2; D gene ambiguous. V was pared by 2 bases and J by 8 bases, with 6 bases between. This CDR3 contains 11 residues. From germline, CDR1 is MDHEN and CDR2 SYDVKM. The CDR3 is CASSLNRGYTF. The CDR3 DNA is TGTGCCAGCAGTTTAAATAGGGGCTACACCTTC.

The chain couples TRBV28 to TRBJ2-7; unclear D gene. Germline CDR1 and CDR2: MDHEN and SYDVKM. The V and J ends lost 2 bases and 3 bases respectively, with 8 bases between them. The CDR3 loop spans 13 amino acids. For the CDR3, the DNA is TGTGCCAGCAGTTTAGACCAATACTACGAGCAGTACTTC. It translates to CASSLDQYYEQYF.

The V gene is TRBV30, the J gene TRBJ2-1, with TRBD1 matching 12 bases. The trim removed 3 bases at V and 8 bases at J, leaving 8 bases unmatched. The CDR3 sequence is 15 residues long. Germline CDR1 GTSNPN, CDR2 SVGIG (reference sequence). CDR3 DNA sequence: TGTGCCTGGAGGTGGGGGACAGGGGGCGCGTATGAGCAGTTCTTC. Encoded protein: CAWRWGTGGAYEQFF.

The rearrangement uses TRBV27 and TRBJ2-5, with D possibly being TRBD1 (6 bases). CDR1 and CDR2 from the germline V gene are MNHEY and SMNVEV (reference sequence). CDR3 size: 16 residues. Trimming took off 4 bases at V and 5 bases at J, with 20 bases between the two ends. The CDR3 here is CASSSLQGRFSETQYF. Written as DNA, the CDR3 is TGTGCCAGCAGTTCCCTCCAGGGGCGGTTTTCGGAGACCCAGTACTTC.

V gene TRBV6-5 combines with J gene TRBJ1-1; possibly TRBD1 for D (6 bases). Germline-derived CDR1 and CDR2 are MNHEY and SVGAGI. Trimming left V 7 bases short and J 5 bases short, with 17 bases between. The CDR3 has 14 amino acids. CDR3 nucleotides: TGTGCCAGCAACGTCCGGGGTCAGGGGACTGAAGCTTTCTTT. Encoded protein: CASNVRGQGTEAFF.

This chain links TRBV11-2 with TRBJ2-3; TRBD2 aligns across 8 bases. The junction had 8 bases not matched to a gene; V was cut back by 1 base and J by 2 bases. This CDR3 region has 17 residues. Germline CDR1 reads SGHAT; CDR2 reads FQNNGV. The CDR3 coding sequence is TGTGCCAGCAGCTTAGGGGGAGCGGGAGCCTACACAGATACGCAGTATTTT. It encodes CASSLGGAGAYTDTQYF.

This rearrangement joins TRBV7-9 to TRBJ1-6; D unresolved. Germline values: CDR1 SEHNR, CDR2 FQNEAQ (reference sequence). V lost 0 bases and J lost 10, with 7 bases in between. CDR3 length: 13 residues. CDR3 nucleotide sequence: TGTGCCAGCAGCTTAGCCCCAGAGTCACCCCTCCACTTT. Translated, it gives CASSLAPESPLHF.

The chain couples TRBV13 to TRBJ2-1, with D maybe TRBD2 (6 bases). V dropped 5 bases and J dropped 5 bases, with 22 bases sitting between them. Germline V CDR1 and CDR2: PRHDT, FYEKMQ (reference sequence). This CDR3 spans 17 amino acids. The CDR3 loop is CASSPSGGAGPDNEQFF. In nucleotides, the CDR3 is TGTGCCAGCAGCCCCTCCGGTGGGGCGGGACCCGACAATGAGCAGTTCTTC.

The chain is built from TRBV28 and TRBJ2-1; maybe TRBD2 (5 bases). CDR3 size: 12 residues. V lost 2 bases to trimming and J lost 8 bases, with 7 bases between them. In germline, CDR1 is MDHEN, CDR2 SYDVKM. This CDR3 reads CASSLMGDEQFF. As DNA, the CDR3 is TGTGCCAGCAGTTTAATGGGAGATGAGCAGTTCTTC.

The genes are TRBV19 and TRBJ2-2, with TRBD1 as a possible D gene (6 bases). This CDR3 comprises 15 residues. The ends were cut back, 5 bases at V and 1 base at J, with 11 bases in the middle. Germline assignment: CDR1 LNHDA and CDR2 SQIVND (reference sequence). CDR3 amino acids: CASSLTGRNTGELFF. CDR3 sequence (DNA): TGTGCCAGTAGTTTAACAGGGAGGAACACCGGGGAGCTGTTTTTT.

The rearrangement joins TRBV30 to TRBJ2-7; TRBD1 matches 7 bases. The germline V gene has CDR1 GTSNPN and CDR2 SVGIG (reference sequence). The ends lost 4 bases at V and 4 bases at J; junction bases unmatched: 13. The CDR3 covers 15 residues. The CDR3 region is CAWTKTGEGRYEQYF. CDR3 DNA sequence: TGTGCCTGGACGAAAACAGGGGAAGGCAGGTACGAGCAGTACTTC.

The chain uses TRBV5-1 and TRBJ2-1; TRBD1 is a possible D gene (6 bases). The CDR3 extends over 14 amino acids. Deletions cut 9 bases from V and 5 bases from J, with 18 bases between. CDR1 and CDR2 (germline): SGHRS, YFSETQ. The CDR3 nucleotides read TGCGCCACTTACGCCGGGACACTTAACAATGAGCAGTTCTTC. Its protein product is CATYAGTLNNEQFF. Combining the CDR3 with reference TRBV5-1 and TRBJ2-1 gives the whole variable domain KAGVTQTPRYLIKTRGQQVTLSCSPISGHRSVSWYQQTPGQGLQFLFEYFSETQRNKGNFPGRFSGRQFSNSRSEMNVSTLELGDSALYLCATYAGTLNNEQFFGPGTRLTVL.